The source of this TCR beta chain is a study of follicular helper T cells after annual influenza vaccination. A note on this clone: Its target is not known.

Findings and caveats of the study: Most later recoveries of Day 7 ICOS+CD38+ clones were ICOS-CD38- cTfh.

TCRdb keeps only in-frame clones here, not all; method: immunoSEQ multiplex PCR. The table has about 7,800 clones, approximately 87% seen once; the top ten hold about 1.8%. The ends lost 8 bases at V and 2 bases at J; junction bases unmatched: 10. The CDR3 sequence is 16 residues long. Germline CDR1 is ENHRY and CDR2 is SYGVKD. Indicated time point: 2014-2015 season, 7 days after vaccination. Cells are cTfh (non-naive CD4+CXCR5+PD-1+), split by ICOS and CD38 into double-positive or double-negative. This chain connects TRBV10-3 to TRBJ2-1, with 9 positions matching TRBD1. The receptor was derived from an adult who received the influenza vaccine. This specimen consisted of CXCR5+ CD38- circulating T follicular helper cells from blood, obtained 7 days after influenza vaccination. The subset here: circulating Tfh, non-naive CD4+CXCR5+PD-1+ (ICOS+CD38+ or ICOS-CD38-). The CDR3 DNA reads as TGTGCCATCCCCAGGTTGAGGACAGGGGCCTACAATGAGCAGTTCTTC. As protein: CAIPRLRTGAYNEQFF.